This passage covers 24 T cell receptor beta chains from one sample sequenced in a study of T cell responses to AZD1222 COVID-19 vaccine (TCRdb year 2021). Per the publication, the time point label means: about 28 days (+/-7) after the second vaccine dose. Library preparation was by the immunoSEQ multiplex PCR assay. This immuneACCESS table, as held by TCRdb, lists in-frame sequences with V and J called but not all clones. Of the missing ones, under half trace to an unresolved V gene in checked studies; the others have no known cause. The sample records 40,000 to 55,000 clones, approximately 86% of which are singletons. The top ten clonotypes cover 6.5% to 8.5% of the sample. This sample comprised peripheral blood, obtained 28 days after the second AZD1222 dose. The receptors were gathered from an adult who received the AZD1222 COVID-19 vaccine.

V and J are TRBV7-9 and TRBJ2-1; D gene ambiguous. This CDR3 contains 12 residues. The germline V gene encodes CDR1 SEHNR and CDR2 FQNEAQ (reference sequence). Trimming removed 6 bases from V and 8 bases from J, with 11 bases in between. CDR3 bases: TGTGCCAGCAGGGACGAACGGGATGAGCAGTTCTTC. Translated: CASRDERDEQFF. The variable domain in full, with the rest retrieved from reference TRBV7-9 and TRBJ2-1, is DTGVSQNPRHKITKRGQNVTFRCDPISEHNRLYWYRQTLGQGPEFLTYFQNEAQLEKSRLLSDRFSAERPKGSFSTLEIQRTEQGDSAMYLCASRDERDEQFFGPGTRLTVL.

The CDR3 loop is CASSPGHLLEQYF. The CDR3 DNA is TGTGCCAGCAGCCCGGGACACCTATTGGAGCAGTACTTC. V and J are TRBV2 and TRBJ2-7, with a possible D match to TRBD1 (6 bases). From germline, CDR1 is SNHLY and CDR2 FYNNEI. V was shortened by 6 bases and J by 7 bases, with 16 bases between the two germline ends. This CDR3 region has 13 residues.

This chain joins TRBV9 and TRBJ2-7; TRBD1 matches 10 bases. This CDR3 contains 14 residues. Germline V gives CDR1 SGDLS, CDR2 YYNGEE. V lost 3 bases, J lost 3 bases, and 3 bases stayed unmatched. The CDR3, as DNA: TGTGCCAGCAGCGAAGGGACAGGGGTCTACGAGCAGTACTTC. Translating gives CASSEGTGVYEQYF.

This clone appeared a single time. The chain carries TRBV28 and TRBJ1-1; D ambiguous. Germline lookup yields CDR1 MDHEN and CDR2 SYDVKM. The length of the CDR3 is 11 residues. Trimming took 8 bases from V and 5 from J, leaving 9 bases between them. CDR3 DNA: TGTGCCAGCGTTTCACGGACTGAAGCTTTCTTT. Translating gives CASVSRTEAFF.

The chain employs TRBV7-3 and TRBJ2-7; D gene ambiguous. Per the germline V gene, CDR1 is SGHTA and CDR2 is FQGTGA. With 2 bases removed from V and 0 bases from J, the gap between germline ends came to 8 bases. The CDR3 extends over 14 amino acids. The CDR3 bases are TGTGCCAGCAGCTTATACAGAGACTCCTACGAGCAGTACTTC. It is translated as CASSLYRDSYEQYF.

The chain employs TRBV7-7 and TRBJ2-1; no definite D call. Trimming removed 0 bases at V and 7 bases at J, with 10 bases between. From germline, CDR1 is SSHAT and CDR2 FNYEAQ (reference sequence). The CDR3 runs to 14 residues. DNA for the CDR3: TGTGCCAGCAGCTTAGCTTCTGATATGAATGAGCAGTTCTTC. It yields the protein CASSLASDMNEQFF. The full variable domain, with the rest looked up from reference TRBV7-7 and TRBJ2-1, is GAGVSQSPRYKVTKRGQDVTLRCDPISSHATLYWYQQALGQGPEFLTYFNYEAQPDKSGLPSDRFSAERPEGSISTLTIQRTEQRDSAMYRCASSLASDMNEQFFGPGTRLTVL.

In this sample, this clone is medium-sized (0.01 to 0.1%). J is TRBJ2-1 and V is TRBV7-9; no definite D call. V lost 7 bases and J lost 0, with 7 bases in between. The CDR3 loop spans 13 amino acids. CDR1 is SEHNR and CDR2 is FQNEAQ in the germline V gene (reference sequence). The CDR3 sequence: CASTQSSYNEQFF. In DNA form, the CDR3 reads TGTGCCAGCACCCAAAGCTCCTACAATGAGCAGTTCTTC.

The CDR3 here is CASRTSGRLDTEAFF. DNA of the CDR3: TGTGCCAGTAGGACTTCGGGCAGGCTCGACACTGAAGCTTTCTTT. The chain joins TRBV19 to TRBJ1-1; unclear D gene. The CDR3 spans 15 residues. The germline V and J ends were trimmed by 6 bases and 3 bases, with 17 bases remaining between them. The germline CDR1 and CDR2 sequences are LNHDA and SQIVND (reference sequence). Supplemented by reference TRBV19 and TRBJ1-1, the full variable domain reads DGGITQSPKYLFRKEGQNVTLSCEQNLNHDAMYWYRQDPGQGLRLIYYSQIVNDFQKGDIAEGYSVSREKKESFPLTVTSAQKNPTAFYLCASRTSGRLDTEAFFGQGTRLTVV.

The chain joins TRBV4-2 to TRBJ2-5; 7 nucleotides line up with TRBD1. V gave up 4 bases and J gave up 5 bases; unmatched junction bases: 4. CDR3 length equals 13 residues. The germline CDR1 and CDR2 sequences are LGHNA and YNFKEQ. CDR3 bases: TGTGCCAGCAGCCCACAGGGGTCGGAGACCCAGTACTTC. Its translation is CASSPQGSETQYF.

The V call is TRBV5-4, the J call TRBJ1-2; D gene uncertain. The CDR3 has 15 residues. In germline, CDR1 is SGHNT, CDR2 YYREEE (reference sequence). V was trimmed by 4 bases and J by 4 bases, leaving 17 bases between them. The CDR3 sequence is CASSQPPGERYGYTF. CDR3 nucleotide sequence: TGTGCCAGCAGCCAACCTCCCGGGGAGCGCTATGGCTACACCTTC.

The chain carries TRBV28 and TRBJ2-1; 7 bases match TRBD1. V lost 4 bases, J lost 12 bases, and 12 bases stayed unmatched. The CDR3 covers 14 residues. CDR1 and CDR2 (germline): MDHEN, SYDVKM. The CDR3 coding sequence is TGTGCCAGCAGTTCAGGGGGTGCTTACTTGGGGCAGTTCTTC. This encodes CASSSGGAYLGQFF.

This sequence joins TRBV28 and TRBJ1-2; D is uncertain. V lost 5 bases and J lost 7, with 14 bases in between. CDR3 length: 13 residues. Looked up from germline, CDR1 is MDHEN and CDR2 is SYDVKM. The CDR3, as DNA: TGTGCCAGCAGTGTAATGAGGGCGCCTGGCTACACCTTC. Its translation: CASSVMRAPGYTF.

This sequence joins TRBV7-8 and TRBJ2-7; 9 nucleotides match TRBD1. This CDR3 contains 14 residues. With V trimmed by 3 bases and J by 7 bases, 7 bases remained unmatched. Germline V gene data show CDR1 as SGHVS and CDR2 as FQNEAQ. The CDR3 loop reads CASSFGTGKGEQYF. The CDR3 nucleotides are TGTGCCAGCAGCTTTGGGACAGGGAAGGGGGAGCAGTACTTC. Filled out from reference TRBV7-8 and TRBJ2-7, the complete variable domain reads GAGVSQSPRYKVAKRGQDVALRCDPISGHVSLFWYQQALGQGPEFLTYFQNEAQLDKSGLPSDRFFAERPEGSVSTLKIQRTQQEDSAVYLCASSFGTGKGEQYFGPGTRLTVT.

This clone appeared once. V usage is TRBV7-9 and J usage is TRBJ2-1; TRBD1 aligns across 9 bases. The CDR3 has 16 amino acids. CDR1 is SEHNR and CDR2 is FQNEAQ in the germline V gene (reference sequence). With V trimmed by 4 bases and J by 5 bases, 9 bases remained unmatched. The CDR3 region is CASSSSPGQGDNEQFF. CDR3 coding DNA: TGTGCCAGCAGCTCCTCCCCGGGACAGGGTGACAATGAGCAGTTCTTC.

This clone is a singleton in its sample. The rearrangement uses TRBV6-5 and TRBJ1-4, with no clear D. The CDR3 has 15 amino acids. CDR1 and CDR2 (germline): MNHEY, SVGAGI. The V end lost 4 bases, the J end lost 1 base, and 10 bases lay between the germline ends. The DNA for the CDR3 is TGTGCCAGCAGTTTTTCCTACGGAACTAATGAAAAACTGTTTTTT. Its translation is CASSFSYGTNEKLFF.

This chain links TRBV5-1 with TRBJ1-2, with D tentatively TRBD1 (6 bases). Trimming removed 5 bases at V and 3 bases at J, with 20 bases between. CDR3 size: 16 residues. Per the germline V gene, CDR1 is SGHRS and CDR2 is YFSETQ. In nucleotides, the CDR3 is TGCGCCAGCAGATCCGGGATGGGGGGCCGTGACTATGGCTACACCTTC. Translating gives CASRSGMGGRDYGYTF. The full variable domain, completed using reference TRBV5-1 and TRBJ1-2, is KAGVTQTPRYLIKTRGQQVTLSCSPISGHRSVSWYQQTPGQGLQFLFEYFSETQRNKGNFPGRFSGRQFSNSRSEMNVSTLELGDSALYLCASRSGMGGRDYGYTFGSGTRLTVV.

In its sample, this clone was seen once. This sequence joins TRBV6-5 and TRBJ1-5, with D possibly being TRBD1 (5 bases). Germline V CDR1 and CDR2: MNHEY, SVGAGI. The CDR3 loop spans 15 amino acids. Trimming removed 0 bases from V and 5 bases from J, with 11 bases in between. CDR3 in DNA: TGTGCCAGCAGTTACTCGACGGGGACCGATCAGCCCCAGCATTTT. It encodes CASSYSTGTDQPQHF.

In DNA form, the CDR3 reads TGTGCCAGTAGTTCTGAGCGGGAGTTCGAGCAGTACTTC. Amino acids: CASSSEREFEQYF. The chain couples TRBV19 to TRBJ2-7, with 8 bases aligning to TRBD2. Per germline, CDR1 LNHDA and CDR2 SQIVND (reference sequence). The CDR3 has 13 amino acids. The V and J ends lost 5 bases and 6 bases, in that order; junction bases with no gene match: 6. The variable domain in full, with the rest retrieved from reference TRBV19 and TRBJ2-7, is DGGITQSPKYLFRKEGQNVTLSCEQNLNHDAMYWYRQDPGQGLRLIYYSQIVNDFQKGDIAEGYSVSREKKESFPLTVTSAQKNPTAFYLCASSSEREFEQYFGPGTRLTVT.

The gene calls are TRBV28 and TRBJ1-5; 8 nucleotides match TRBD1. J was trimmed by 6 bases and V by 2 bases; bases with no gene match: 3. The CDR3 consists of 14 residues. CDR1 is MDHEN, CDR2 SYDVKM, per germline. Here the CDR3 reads CASSLGTGFQPQHF. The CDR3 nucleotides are TGTGCCAGCAGTTTAGGGACAGGATTTCAGCCCCAGCATTTT.

CDR3 in amino acids: CAWPGANGNTIYF. CDR3 bases: TGTGCCTGGCCGGGGGCAAATGGAAACACCATATATTTT. The J gene is TRBJ1-3, the V gene TRBV30; TRBD1 is a possible D gene (6 bases). Germline V lookup: CDR1 GTSNPN, CDR2 SVGIG (reference sequence). This CDR3 is 13 amino acids long. Trimming left V 5 bases short and J 3 bases short, with 11 bases between.

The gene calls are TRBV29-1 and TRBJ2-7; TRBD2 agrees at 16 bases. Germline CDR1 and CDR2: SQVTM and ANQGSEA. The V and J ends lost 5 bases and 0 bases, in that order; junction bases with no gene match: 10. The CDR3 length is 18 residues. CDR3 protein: CSVKGTGLAGGPSYEQYF. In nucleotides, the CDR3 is TGCAGCGTTAAAGGAACGGGACTAGCGGGAGGGCCCTCCTACGAGCAGTACTTC.

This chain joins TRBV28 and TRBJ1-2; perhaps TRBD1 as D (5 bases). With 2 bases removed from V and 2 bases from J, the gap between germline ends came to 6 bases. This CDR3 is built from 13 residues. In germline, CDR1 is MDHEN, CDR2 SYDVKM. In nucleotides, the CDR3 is TGTGCCAGCAGTTTAGGGACCAACTATGGCTACACCTTC. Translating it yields CASSLGTNYGYTF.

CDR3 in DNA: TGTGCCAGTAGTATATCCCCGGAGGGCAATCAGCCCCAGCATTTT. Protein sequence: CASSISPEGNQPQHF. This chain joins TRBV19 and TRBJ1-5; D uncertain. In germline, CDR1 is LNHDA, CDR2 SQIVND (reference sequence). Trimming pared 2 bases from V and 2 bases from J, leaving 10 bases between. The CDR3 sequence is 15 residues long.

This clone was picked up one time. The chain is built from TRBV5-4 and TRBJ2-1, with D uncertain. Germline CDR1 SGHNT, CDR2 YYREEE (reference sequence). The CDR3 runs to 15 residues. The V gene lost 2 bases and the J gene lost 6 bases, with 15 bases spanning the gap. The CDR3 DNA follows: TGTGCCAGCAGCTTTAATATACCTGACACCAATGAGCAGTTCTTC. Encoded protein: CASSFNIPDTNEQFF.